These 13 T cell receptor beta chains came from one sample sequenced in a study of blood T cells in healthy people across ages. Sample-barcoded 5' priming and a J-beta primer mix drove a second PCR of 7 to 11 cycles. TCRdb reprocessed the 5' RACE reads via MiXCR and lists one record per CDR3 protein. This sample has roughly 800,000 distinct CDR3 sequences; around 25% occur once, and the top ten carry 3% to 4%. These data were also filed under a second study, of T cells of mothers and their children.

The sample was blood. Receptors were obtained from a boy younger than 18 in good health.

This clonotype turned up a few times. This chain joins TRBV7-2 and TRBJ1-2; D unresolved. The CDR3 extends over 13 amino acids. V gave up 4 bases and J gave up 4 bases, with 10 bases separating them. The V gene's germline CDR1 is SGHTA and CDR2 FQGNSA. CDR3 loop: CASSSPGTYGYTF. CDR3 nucleotide sequence: TGTGCCAGCAGCTCCCCGGGAACCTATGGCTACACCTTC.

This clonotype was detected a few times. This chain connects TRBV11-2 to TRBJ2-7, with D maybe TRBD2 (5 bases). Trimming took off 4 bases at V and 4 bases at J, with 14 bases between the two ends. Germline V gives CDR1 SGHAT, CDR2 FQNNGV. The CDR3 runs 14 residues. CDR3 region: CASSWTRSGYEQYF. For the CDR3, the DNA is TGTGCCAGCAGCTGGACGCGCTCGGGGTACGAGCAGTACTTC. Using reference TRBV11-2 and TRBJ2-7 for the parts outside the CDR3, the full variable domain is EAGVAQSPRYKIIEKRQSVAFWCNPISGHATLYWYQQILGQGPKLLIQFQNNGVVDDSQLPKDRFSAERLKGVDSTLKIQPAKLEDSAVYLCASSWTRSGYEQYFGPGTRLTVT.

This clonotype was recorded a few times. The chain has TRBV4-3 and TRBJ2-6; D may be TRBD1 or TRBD2 (5 bases each). CDR1 LGHNA and CDR2 YSLEER come from the germline V gene. V was cut by 0 bases and J by 4 bases, with 13 bases left in between. The CDR3 sequence is 17 residues long. CDR3 amino acids: CASSQDRGGAGANVLTF. The CDR3 DNA reads TGCGCCAGCAGCCAAGATCGGGGCGGAGCCGGGGCCAACGTCCTGACTTTC.

The genes are TRBV27 and TRBJ2-5, with a possible D match to TRBD2 (5 bases). CDR3 length: 16 residues. Germline V gene data show CDR1 as MNHEY and CDR2 as SMNVEV (reference sequence). Between the trimmed V and J ends, which lost 3 bases and 1 base, there was a span of 15 bases. The CDR3 is CASSLNGVFGQETQYF. The CDR3 nucleotides read TGTGCCAGCAGTTTGAACGGGGTCTTCGGCCAAGAGACCCAGTACTTC.

V is TRBV20-1 and J is TRBJ2-2; TRBD1 aligns across 8 bases. There are 14 residues in the CDR3. V lost 3 bases, J lost 6 bases, and 6 bases stayed unmatched. Germline V gene data show CDR1 as DFQATT and CDR2 as SNEGSKA (reference sequence). CDR3 nucleotide sequence: TGCAGTGCTAGGCTGCAGGGGGCCTCCGGGGAGCTGTTTTTT. Translating gives CSARLQGASGELFF.

This chain joins TRBV12-3 or TRBV12-4 and TRBJ2-1; 7 positions agree with TRBD2. CDR3 length equals 15 residues. The ends lost 6 bases at V and 0 bases at J; junction bases unmatched: 5. As DNA, the CDR3 is TGTGCCAGCAGGACGGGGGGAAGCTCCTACAATGAGCAGTTCTTC. It translates to CASRTGGSSYNEQFF.

The chain links TRBV4-3 to TRBJ2-6; D is uncertain. The CDR3 totals 16 residues. The V end lost 1 base, the J end lost 0 bases, and 7 bases lay between the germline ends. The germline gives CDR1 LGHNA, CDR2 YSLEER. In DNA form, the CDR3 reads TGCGCCAGCAGCCAAGTTCCTAGCTCTGGGGCCAACGTCCTGACTTTC. Protein product: CASSQVPSSGANVLTF.

This clonotype has more than one count but fewer than ten. The CDR3 sequence is CASSPSRSYEQYF. CDR3 sequence (DNA): TGTGCCAGCAGCCCCTCCCGCTCCTACGAGCAGTACTTC. The J gene is TRBJ2-7, the V gene TRBV16; D gene uncertain. This CDR3 contains 13 residues. CDR1 is KGHSY, CDR2 FQNENV, per germline. V shed 4 bases and J shed 0 bases, with 7 bases lying between them.

This rearrangement joins TRBV7-6 to TRBJ2-5; D may match TRBD1 or TRBD2 (5 bases each). V gave up 1 base and J gave up 3 bases, with 18 bases separating them. Per the germline V gene, CDR1 is SGHVS and CDR2 is FNYEAQ. The CDR3 is made up of 17 amino acids. The CDR3 nucleotides are TGTGCCAGCAGCTTAGATCCCCGGGACCGGGGAAAAGAGACCCAGTACTTC. Translation: CASSLDPRDRGKETQYF.

V usage is TRBV29-1 and J usage is TRBJ1-4, with D possibly being TRBD1 (6 bases). The ends were cut back, 4 bases at V and 7 bases at J, with 7 bases in the middle. There are 11 residues in the CDR3. The germline CDR1 and CDR2 sequences are SQVTM and ANQGSEA. The CDR3 nucleotides are TGCAGCGTTGGGGACATTGAAAAACTGTTTTTT. This encodes CSVGDIEKLFF. The full variable domain, in which reference TRBV29-1 and TRBJ1-4 provide the parts outside the CDR3, is SAVISQKPSRDICQRGTSLTIQCQVDSQVTMMFWYRQQPGQSLTLIATANQGSEATYESGFVIDKFPISRPNLTFSTLTVSNMSPEDSSIYLCSVGDIEKLFFGSGTQLSVL.

This clonotype was seen only a few times. In this CDR3 the conserved last residue, phenylalanine or tryptophan, is missing, so a read error is likely. J is TRBJ1-2 and V is TRBV4-3; D unresolved. CDR3 length: 13 residues. V shed 0 bases and J shed 6 bases, with 8 bases lying between them. Germline V lookup: CDR1 LGHNA, CDR2 YSLEER. The CDR3 nucleotides read TGCGCCAGCAGCCAAGATCTCCCGGATGGCTACACCATC. Protein product: CASSQDLPDGYTI.

This clonotype was seen a handful of times. This chain joins TRBV20-1 and TRBJ2-6; maybe TRBD1 (7 bases). The CDR3 sequence is 18 residues long. Trimming took 0 bases from V and 0 from J, leaving 15 bases between them. CDR1 is DFQATT and CDR2 is SNEGSKA in the germline V gene (reference sequence). The CDR3 region is CSARDLAGGNSGANVLTF. The CDR3 bases are TGCAGTGCTAGAGATCTGGCAGGGGGGAACTCTGGGGCCAACGTCCTGACTTTC.

This chain uses TRBV12-3 or TRBV12-4 with TRBJ2-5; D is possibly TRBD2 (5 bases). V shed 6 bases and J shed 0 bases, with 14 bases lying between them. The CDR3 runs to 15 residues. The CDR3 coding sequence is TGTGCCAGCAGCCCTAAGGGAGCCGACCAAGAGACCCAGTACTTC. Residues: CASSPKGADQETQYF.